This TCR beta chain is drawn from a study of cytomegalovirus exposure and HLA in healthy donors. The primer mix had 60 Vbeta and 13 Jbeta primers. Some clones are missing from TCRdb's copy, which holds only in-frame ones; the method was immunoSEQ multiplex PCR. The sample shows over 150,000 clones, around four fifths of them seen only once. In this sample, this clone turned up once. What it binds is not known. Notes on the study in general: The study found most TCR sequences rare, yet found some public TCRs in many donors.

The trim removed 5 bases at V and 0 bases at J, leaving 13 bases unmatched. CDR1 and CDR2 (germline): MDHEN, SYDVKM. This CDR3 comprises 18 residues. This chain connects TRBV28 to TRBJ1-5, with 7 bases fitting TRBD1. This TCR was recovered from a woman aged 45-65 years in good health and CMV-seronegative. Sequencing was performed on PBMCs. CDR3 sequence: CASSILRDSLYSNQPQHF. The CDR3 nucleotides read TGTGCCAGCAGTATTCTTCGGGACAGCCTATATAGCAATCAGCCCCAGCATTTT.